This paragraph covers one T cell receptor (beta chain) sequence. Sequencing used immunoSEQ multiplex PCR; TCRdb keeps in-frame clones, though not all of them. Here the sample spans around 180,000 clones, approximately 94% being singletons. This entry belongs to a study of control samples from healthy donors and cancer patients. Germline loops: CDR1 LGHDT, CDR2 YNNKEL (reference sequence). The CDR3 spans 13 residues. V shed 6 bases and J 5 bases; nucleotides not matched to a gene: 5. The V call is TRBV3-1 (or the pseudogene TRBV3-2), the J call TRBJ2-5, with 8 bases lining up with TRBD1. The origin of this receptor is a woman aged 18-29 years in good health. The source material was blood. CDR3 in amino acids: CASRQGGLETQYF. The CDR3 coding sequence is TGTGCCAGCAGACAGGGGGGATTGGAGACCCAGTACTTC.